What follows describes a single T cell receptor beta chain. This sample includes further DNA sequences coding for the same CDR3. This sample stems from a study of blood T cell repertoires in COVID-19. The repertoire was sequenced with immunoSEQ multiplex PCR; TCRdb's copy has only in-frame clones and lacks some. The sample records 200,000 to 250,000 clones, 84% being singletons. The clonotype originates from a woman aged 80 or over with COVID-19, enrolled during active disease. Material: peripheral blood.

The CDR3 sequence is CASSLEGLNYGYTF. CDR3 DNA sequence: TGCGCCAGCAGCTTGGAGGGGCTTAACTATGGCTACACCTTC. The gene calls are TRBV5-1 and TRBJ1-2, with TRBD1 as a possible D gene (5 bases). The CDR3 sequence is 14 residues long. Germline-derived CDR1 and CDR2 are SGHRS and YFSETQ. Trimming cost V 0 bases and J 1 base, with 7 bases left between them.